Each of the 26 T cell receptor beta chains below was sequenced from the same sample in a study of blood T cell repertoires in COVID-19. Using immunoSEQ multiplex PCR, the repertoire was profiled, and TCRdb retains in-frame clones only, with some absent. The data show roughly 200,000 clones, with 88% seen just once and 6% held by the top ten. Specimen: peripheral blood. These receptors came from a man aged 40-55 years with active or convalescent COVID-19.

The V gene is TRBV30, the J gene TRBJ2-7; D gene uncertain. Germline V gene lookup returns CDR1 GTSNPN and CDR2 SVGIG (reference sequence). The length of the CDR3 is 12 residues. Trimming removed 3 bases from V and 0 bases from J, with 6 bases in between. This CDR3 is CAWRGLSYEQYF. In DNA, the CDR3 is TGTGCCTGGAGGGGCCTCTCCTACGAGCAGTACTTC.

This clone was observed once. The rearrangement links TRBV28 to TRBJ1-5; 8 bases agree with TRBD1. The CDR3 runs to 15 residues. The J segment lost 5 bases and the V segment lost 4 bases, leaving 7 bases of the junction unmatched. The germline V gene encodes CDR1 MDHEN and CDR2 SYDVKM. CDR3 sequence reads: CASSSLDRGDQPQHF. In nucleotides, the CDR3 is TGTGCCAGCAGTTCGTTAGACAGGGGCGATCAGCCCCAGCATTTT.

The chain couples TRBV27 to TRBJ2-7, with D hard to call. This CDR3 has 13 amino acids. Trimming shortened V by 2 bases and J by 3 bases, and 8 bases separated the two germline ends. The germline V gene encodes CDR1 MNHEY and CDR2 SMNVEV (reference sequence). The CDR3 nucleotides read TGTGCCAGCAGTTTAGAGACGGGCTACGAGCAGTACTTC. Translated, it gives CASSLETGYEQYF.

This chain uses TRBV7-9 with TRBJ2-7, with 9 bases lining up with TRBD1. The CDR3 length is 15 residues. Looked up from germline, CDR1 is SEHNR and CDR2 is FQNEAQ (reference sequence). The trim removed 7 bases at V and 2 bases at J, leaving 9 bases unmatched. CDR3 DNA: TGTGCCAGCACCCCGGGGGGACAGGGCACCTACGAGCAGTACTTC. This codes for CASTPGGQGTYEQYF.

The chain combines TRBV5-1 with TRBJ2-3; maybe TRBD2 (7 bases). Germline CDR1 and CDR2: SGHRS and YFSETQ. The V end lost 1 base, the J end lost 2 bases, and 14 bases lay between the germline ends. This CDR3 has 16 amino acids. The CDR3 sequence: CASSLRTGGHTDTQYF. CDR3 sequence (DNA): TGCGCCAGCAGCTTGAGGACGGGGGGACACACAGATACGCAGTATTTT.

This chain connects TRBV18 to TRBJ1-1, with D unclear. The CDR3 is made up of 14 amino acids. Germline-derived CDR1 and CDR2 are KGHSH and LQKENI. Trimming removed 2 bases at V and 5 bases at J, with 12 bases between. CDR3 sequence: CASSPARAGTEAFF. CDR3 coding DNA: TGTGCCAGCTCACCAGCGAGGGCGGGGACTGAAGCTTTCTTT.

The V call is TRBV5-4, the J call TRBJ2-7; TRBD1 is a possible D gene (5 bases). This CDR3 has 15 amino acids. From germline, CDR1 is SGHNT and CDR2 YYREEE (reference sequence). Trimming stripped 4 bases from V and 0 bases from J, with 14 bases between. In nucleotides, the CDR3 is TGTGCCAGCAGCCACATCCAGGGTCCCTCCTACGAGCAGTACTTC. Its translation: CASSHIQGPSYEQYF.

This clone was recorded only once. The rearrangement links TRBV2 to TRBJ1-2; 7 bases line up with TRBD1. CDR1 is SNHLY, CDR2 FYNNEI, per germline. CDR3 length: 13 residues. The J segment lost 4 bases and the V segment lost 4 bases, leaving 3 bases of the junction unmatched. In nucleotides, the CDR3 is TGTGCCAGCAGTGCGGGACAGCTCTATGGCTACACCTTC. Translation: CASSAGQLYGYTF.

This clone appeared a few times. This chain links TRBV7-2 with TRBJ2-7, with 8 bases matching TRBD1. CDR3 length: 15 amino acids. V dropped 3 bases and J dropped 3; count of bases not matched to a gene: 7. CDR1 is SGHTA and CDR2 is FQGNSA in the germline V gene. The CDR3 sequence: CASSLRQGNNYEQYF. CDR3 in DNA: TGTGCCAGCAGCTTGAGACAGGGGAACAACTACGAGCAGTACTTC.

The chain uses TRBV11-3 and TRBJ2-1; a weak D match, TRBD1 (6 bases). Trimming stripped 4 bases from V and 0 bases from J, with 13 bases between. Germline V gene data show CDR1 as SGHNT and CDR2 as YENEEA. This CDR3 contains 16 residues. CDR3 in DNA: TGTGCCAGCAGCTCCAACCGGGACACCTCCTACAATGAGCAGTTCTTC. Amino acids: CASSSNRDTSYNEQFF.

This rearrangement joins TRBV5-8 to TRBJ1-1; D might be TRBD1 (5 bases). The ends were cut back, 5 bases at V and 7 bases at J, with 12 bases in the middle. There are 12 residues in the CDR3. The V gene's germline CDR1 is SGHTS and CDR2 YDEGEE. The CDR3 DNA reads TGTGCCAGCAGTTTGACAGTGGTTGAAGCTTTCTTT. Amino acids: CASSLTVVEAFF.

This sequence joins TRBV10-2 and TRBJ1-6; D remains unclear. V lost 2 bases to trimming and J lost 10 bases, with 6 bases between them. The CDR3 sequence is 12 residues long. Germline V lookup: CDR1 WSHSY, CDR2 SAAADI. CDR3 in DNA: TGCGCCAGCAGTGAGGTCGTCTCACCCCTCCACTTT. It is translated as CASSEVVSPLHF.

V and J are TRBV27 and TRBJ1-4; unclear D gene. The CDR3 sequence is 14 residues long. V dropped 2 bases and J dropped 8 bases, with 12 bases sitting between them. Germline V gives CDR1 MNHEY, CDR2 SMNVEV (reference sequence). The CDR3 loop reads CASSLGEHTEKLFF. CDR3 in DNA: TGTGCCAGCAGTTTAGGGGAGCACACGGAAAAACTGTTTTTT.

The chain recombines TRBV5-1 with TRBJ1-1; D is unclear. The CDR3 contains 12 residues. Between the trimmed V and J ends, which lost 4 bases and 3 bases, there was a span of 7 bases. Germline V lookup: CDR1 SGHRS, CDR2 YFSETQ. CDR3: CASSLADTEAFF. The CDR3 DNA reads TGCGCCAGCAGCCTGGCAGACACTGAAGCTTTCTTT.

CDR3 DNA sequence: TGTGCCAGCAGCCCAACAGAAACAACTAATGAAAAACTGTTTTTT. This gives the protein CASSPTETTNEKLFF. V and J are TRBV5-5 and TRBJ1-4; D not resolved. In germline, CDR1 is SGHKS, CDR2 YYEKEE (reference sequence). The V end lost 4 bases, the J end lost 0 bases, and 10 bases lay between the germline ends. The length of the CDR3 is 15 residues.

CDR3 bases: TGTGCCACCGCTAGACAGTTCTTCTCTGGAAACACCATATATTTT. Translated: CATARQFFSGNTIYF. The V call is TRBV19, the J call TRBJ1-3; the D gene is possibly TRBD1 (5 bases). The CDR3 is 15 residues long. Trimming removed 10 bases at V and 0 bases at J, with 16 bases between. Germline CDR1 reads LNHDA; CDR2 reads SQIVND (reference sequence).

In DNA, the CDR3 is TGTGCCAGCCGTGCAGACAAGGCCGGGGCCCAGTACTTC. Protein: CASRADKAGAQYF. The chain employs TRBV14 and TRBJ2-5, with D maybe TRBD2 (5 bases). This CDR3 region has 13 residues. Per the germline V gene, CDR1 is SGHDN and CDR2 is FVKESK. Trimming cost V 8 bases and J 9 bases, with 19 bases left between them.

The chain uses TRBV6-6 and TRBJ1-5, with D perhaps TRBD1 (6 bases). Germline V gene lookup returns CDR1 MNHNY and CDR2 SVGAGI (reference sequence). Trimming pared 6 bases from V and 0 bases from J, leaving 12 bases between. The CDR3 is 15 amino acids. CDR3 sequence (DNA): TGTGCCAGCAGGATCGGACAGAATAGCAATCAGCCCCAGCATTTT. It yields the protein CASRIGQNSNQPQHF.

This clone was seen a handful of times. The CDR3: CASRKGGGNGYTF. Written as DNA, the CDR3 is TGTGCCAGCAGAAAGGGGGGGGGTAATGGCTACACCTTC. V is TRBV6-5 and J is TRBJ1-2; possibly TRBD1 for D (6 bases). V lost 6 bases to trimming and J lost 6 bases, with 14 bases between them. CDR1 is MNHEY and CDR2 is SVGAGI in the germline V gene. CDR3 size: 13 residues.

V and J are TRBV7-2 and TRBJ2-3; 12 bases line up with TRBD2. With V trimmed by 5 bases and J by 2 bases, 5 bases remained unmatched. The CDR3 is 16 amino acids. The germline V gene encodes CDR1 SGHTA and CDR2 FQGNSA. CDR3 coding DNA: TGTGCCAGCAGCCACACTAGCGGGGGGATCACAGATACGCAGTATTTT. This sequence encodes CASSHTSGGITDTQYF.

The CDR3 reads CASSPGHTYEQYF. The CDR3, as DNA: TGCGCCAGCAGCCCGGGACACACCTACGAGCAGTACTTC. J is TRBJ2-7 and V is TRBV4-1; D might be TRBD1 (6 bases). This CDR3 comprises 13 residues. Per the germline V gene, CDR1 is MGHRA and CDR2 is YSYEKL. Trimming pared 4 bases from V and 2 bases from J, leaving 9 bases between.

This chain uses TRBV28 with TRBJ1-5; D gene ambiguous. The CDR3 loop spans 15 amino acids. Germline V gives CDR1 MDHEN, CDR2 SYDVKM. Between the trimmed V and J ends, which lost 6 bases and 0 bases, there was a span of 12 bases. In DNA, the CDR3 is TGTGCCAGCAGGAGAAGGCGGGTTAGCAATCAGCCCCAGCATTTT. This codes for CASRRRRVSNQPQHF.

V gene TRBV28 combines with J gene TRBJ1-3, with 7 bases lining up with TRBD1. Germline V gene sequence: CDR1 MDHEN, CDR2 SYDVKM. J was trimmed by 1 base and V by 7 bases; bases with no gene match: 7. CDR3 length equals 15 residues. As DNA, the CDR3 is TGTGCCAGCACAAAACAGGGGTTTTCTGGAAACACCATATATTTT. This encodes CASTKQGFSGNTIYF.

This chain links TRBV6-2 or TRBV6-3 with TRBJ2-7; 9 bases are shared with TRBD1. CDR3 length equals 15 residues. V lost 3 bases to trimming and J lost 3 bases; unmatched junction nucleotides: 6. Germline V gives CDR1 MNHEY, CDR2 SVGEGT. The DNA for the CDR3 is TGTGCCAGCAGTTATGGACAGGGGTCGATCTACGAGCAGTACTTC. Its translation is CASSYGQGSIYEQYF.

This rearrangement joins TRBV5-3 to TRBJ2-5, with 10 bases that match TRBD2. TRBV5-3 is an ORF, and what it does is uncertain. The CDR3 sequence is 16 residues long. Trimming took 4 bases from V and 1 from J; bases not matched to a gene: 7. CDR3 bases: TGTGCCAGAAGCATAGGACTAGCGGAGACCCAAGAGACCCAGTACTTC. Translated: CARSIGLAETQETQYF.

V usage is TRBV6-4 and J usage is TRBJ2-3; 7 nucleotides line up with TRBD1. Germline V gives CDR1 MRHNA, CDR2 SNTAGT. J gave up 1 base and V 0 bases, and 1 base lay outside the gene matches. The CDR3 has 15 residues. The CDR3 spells CASSDSGTGTDTQYF. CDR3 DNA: TGTGCCAGCAGTGACTCGGGGACAGGCACAGATACGCAGTATTTT.